Listed here are 14 T cell receptor beta chains from one sample, sequenced in a study of T cell responses to AZD1222 COVID-19 vaccine. Generated by immunoSEQ multiplex PCR, the TCRdb table keeps only in-frame clones and is missing some. The sample holds about 70,000 clones; around 90% are singletons and the top ten take around 4.4%. Here the sequenced sample was peripheral blood, taken 28 days after the second dose of the MenACWY control vaccine. The receptors stem from an adult who received the MenACWY meningococcal vaccine as a control.

The chain has TRBV7-9 and TRBJ1-1; possibly TRBD1 for D (5 bases). Looked up from germline, CDR1 is SEHNR and CDR2 is FQNEAQ (reference sequence). This CDR3 region has 15 residues. V dropped 4 bases and J dropped 10 bases, with 22 bases sitting between them. CDR3 coding DNA: TGTGCCAGCAGCTCTCCGACGGGCCTCGAGGGACGAGCTTTCTTT. This gives the protein CASSSPTGLEGRAFF.

The rearrangement links TRBV7-2 to TRBJ2-7; 8 bases map to TRBD1. CDR3 length equals 18 residues. Germline CDR1 is SGHTA and CDR2 is FQGNSA. V gave up 5 bases and J gave up 0 bases; unmatched junction bases: 15. The CDR3 nucleotides read TGTGCCAGCAGCCCCCGGGGACAGGAAGCCCCTTTCTCCTACGAGCAGTACTTC. Amino acids: CASSPRGQEAPFSYEQYF.

The rearrangement links TRBV7-8 to TRBJ2-5, with 7 positions matching TRBD1. The CDR3 is 15 residues long. The germline V gene encodes CDR1 SGHVS and CDR2 FQNEAQ. V lost 4 bases, J lost 1 base, and 6 bases stayed unmatched. The CDR3: CASSSSQGLQETQYF. The CDR3 nucleotides read TGTGCCAGCAGCTCCTCACAGGGGCTCCAAGAGACCCAGTACTTC.

The chain has TRBV19 and TRBJ2-7; D might be TRBD1 (7 bases). Trimming removed 4 bases at V and 3 bases at J, with 10 bases between. Germline V lookup: CDR1 LNHDA, CDR2 SQIVND (reference sequence). The CDR3 extends over 13 amino acids. CDR3 DNA: TGTGCCAGTAGTAACCAGGGGGGCTACGAGCAGTACTTC. Translated, it gives CASSNQGGYEQYF.

The chain employs TRBV3-1 (or the pseudogene TRBV3-2) and TRBJ1-3; D is unclear. CDR1 is LGHDT and CDR2 is YNNKEL in the germline V gene (reference sequence). The CDR3 contains 17 residues. V lost 3 bases to trimming and J lost 5 bases, with 20 bases between them. The CDR3 reads CASSQLTPIYARNTIYF. The CDR3 coding sequence is TGTGCCAGCAGCCAGTTAACTCCCATTTACGCACGAAACACCATATATTTT.

This rearrangement joins TRBV5-1 to TRBJ2-5; D is unclear. CDR1 is SGHRS and CDR2 is YFSETQ in the germline V gene. There are 12 residues in the CDR3. Between the trimmed V and J ends, which lost 0 bases and 5 bases, there was a span of 5 bases. For the CDR3, the DNA is TGCGCCAGCAGCTTGGAGGCGGAGACCCAGTACTTC. Its translation is CASSLEAETQYF.

This clone was seen a single time. The chain recombines TRBV4-3 with TRBJ2-3; 9 bases fit TRBD2. CDR3 length equals 15 residues. Germline assignment: CDR1 LGHNA and CDR2 YSLEER. The ends lost 1 base at V and 4 bases at J; junction bases unmatched: 3. The CDR3 sequence: CASSQASGRPDTQYF. CDR3 sequence (DNA): TGCGCCAGCAGCCAAGCCAGCGGGAGGCCAGATACGCAGTATTTT.

This clone appeared once. The rearrangement joins TRBV2 to TRBJ1-5; TRBD1 aligns across 8 bases. Trimming took 4 bases from V and 3 from J; bases not matched to a gene: 8. The CDR3 is made up of 16 amino acids. Germline CDR1 SNHLY, CDR2 FYNNEI. CDR3: CASSGQGARFNQPQHF. The CDR3 region has the DNA TGTGCCAGCAGTGGGCAGGGGGCGCGATTCAATCAGCCCCAGCATTTT.

This clone was seen more than once but under ten times. The rearrangement joins TRBV21-1 to TRBJ2-4; the D call TRBD1 from the table was never checked on the DNA. TRBV21-1 is described as a pseudogene. There are 16 residues in the CDR3. The CDR3, as DNA: TGTGCCAGCATCGGACAGGGGGCGGGGGCCAAAAACATTCAGTACTTC. The encoded protein is CASIGQGAGAKNIQYF.

This clone was seen only a few times. The genes are TRBV7-9 and TRBJ1-3, with D hard to call. Germline CDR1 and CDR2: SEHNR and FQNEAQ (reference sequence). The length of the CDR3 is 14 residues. V lost 4 bases to trimming and J lost 10 bases, with 17 bases between them. DNA for the CDR3: TGTGCCAGCAGCTCGGATTACGACGGTGCGACCATATATTTT. It encodes CASSSDYDGATIYF. Together with reference TRBV7-9 and TRBJ1-3, the CDR3 gives the full variable domain: DTGVSQNPRHKITKRGQNVTFRCDPISEHNRLYWYRQTLGQGPEFLTYFQNEAQLEKSRLLSDRFSAERPKGSFSTLEIQRTEQGDSAMYLCASSSDYDGATIYFGEGSWLTVV.

Only a few counts were recorded for this clone. The chain links TRBV29-1 to TRBJ2-2, with 8 bases lining up with TRBD2. This CDR3 has 14 amino acids. Germline V lookup: CDR1 SQVTM, CDR2 ANQGSEA. With V trimmed by 4 bases and J by 3 bases, 4 bases remained unmatched. CDR3 loop: CSVGSSGYTGELFF. The CDR3 nucleotides are TGCAGCGTTGGGTCTAGCGGGTACACCGGGGAGCTGTTTTTT.

The chain joins TRBV7-2 to TRBJ2-5, with TRBD2 identical over 8 bases. Per germline, CDR1 SGHTA and CDR2 FQGNSA. The CDR3 totals 14 residues. V dropped 3 bases and J dropped 2; count of bases not matched to a gene: 2. CDR3 in DNA: TGTGCCAGCAGCTTTAGCGGGGCTCAAGAGACCCAGTACTTC. Residues: CASSFSGAQETQYF. The full variable domain, completed using reference TRBV7-2 and TRBJ2-5, is GAGVSQSPSNKVTEKGKDVELRCDPISGHTALYWYRQSLGQGLEFLIYFQGNSAPDKSGLPSDRFSAERTGGSVSTLTIQRTQQEDSAVYLCASSFSGAQETQYFGPGTRLLVL.

This chain uses TRBV2 with TRBJ2-1; the match to TRBD2 covers 10 bases. The J segment lost 5 bases and the V segment lost 7 bases, leaving 8 bases of the junction unmatched. Germline lookup yields CDR1 SNHLY and CDR2 FYNNEI. This CDR3 is 15 amino acids long. The CDR3 spells CASMRRTSGDNEQFF. The CDR3 DNA follows: TGTGCCAGCATGAGGAGGACTAGCGGCGACAATGAGCAGTTCTTC. The entire variable domain, with the rest obtained from reference TRBV2 and TRBJ2-1, is as follows: EPEVTQTPSHQVTQMGQEVILRCVPISNHLYFYWYRQILGQKVEFLVSFYNNEISEKSEIFDDQFSVERPDGSNFTLKIRSTKLEDSAMYFCASMRRTSGDNEQFFGPGTRLTVL.

This clone appeared a few times. The rearrangement uses TRBV6-5 and TRBJ2-1; the match to TRBD2 covers 9 bases. J gave up 14 bases and V 7 bases, and 9 bases lay outside the gene matches. Germline loops: CDR1 MNHEY, CDR2 SVGAGI. This CDR3 has 12 amino acids. The CDR3 is CASTTERGVEFF. As DNA, the CDR3 is TGTGCCAGCACGACGGAGCGGGGGGTGGAGTTCTTC.